The TCR beta chain under discussion was sequenced for a study of T cells in Graves' hyperthyroidism and ophthalmopathy (dated by TCRdb to about 2019). Study-level background: Peripheral blood was collected at initial diagnosis, before any treatment. The roughly 100 discovery patients were randomly split 7:3 into training and test sets. Prospective prediction of ophthalmopathy was tested in an independent validation cohort of 18 to 20 hyperthyroidism patients and approximately 17 patients who later progressed to ophthalmopathy. TCR V-J signatures able to tell the groups apart were searched for in a discovery cohort of 100 or so patients, of whom fewer than 45 had Graves' ophthalmopathy and some 60 had stable Graves' hyperthyroidism. After blood sampling, hyperthyroidism patients were treated with methimazole at a starting dose of 30 mg daily, and ophthalmopathy patients were treated with high-dose intravenous methylprednisolone. The paper reports TCR Vbeta CDR3 sequencing of over 130 peripheral blood samples: approximately 41 ophthalmopathy, about 75 hyperthyroidism and around 17 progressor patients. In addition, the study compared T-cell repertoires in thyroid tissue and in blood from roughly 6 Graves' hyperthyroidism patients.

As regards this clonotype: Its antigen is still unknown. No much larger clonotype is one base removed from it; base qualities were not supplied.

A patient counted as having stable Graves' hyperthyroidism if no progression to ophthalmopathy occurred over 18 months of follow-up. Hyperthyroidism patients were newly diagnosed, had a disease duration of under 2 months, and were aged 18 to 65 years. Patients with uncontrolled infections, other autoimmune diseases, pregnancy or lactation were excluded. Diagnoses relied on clinical symptoms, serum thyroxine and TRAb, thyroid ultrasound and orbital computed tomography. PBMCs were separated from roughly 9.3 ml of fresh peripheral blood using Ficoll-Paque density gradient centrifugation. Trizol reagent was used to extract total RNA, and RNA quality was then checked on an Agilent 2100 Bioanalyzer. TCR beta CDR3 regions were amplified from RNA transcripts. The first round of RT-PCR for the TCR CDR3 was performed with the HTBI primer set and the Qiagen OneStep RT-PCR kit. Libraries were constructed in a second round of multiplex PCR, after which size selection and purification were performed. The libraries were sequenced on an Illumina HiSeq2000 using paired-end 100 bp reads. In the source study's methods: SOAPnuke was used to process the raw data, with reads discarded if the reads contained adapters or uncalled bases, had a mean Phred below 15, or lacked an exact constant-primer or identifier match. COPE v1.2.5 was used to merge high-quality paired reads, and clonotypes were defined as unique nucleotide sequences. MiTCR v1.1 was used to align the clonotypes against IMGT TRBV, TRBD and TRBJ reference segments. Only V-J combinations with frequency above 0.0001, covering approximately 99% of repertoires, were analysed. A TCS score was defined as the ratio of F50 (clonal expansion) to E x V (chaos), with BLOSUM62-based TCRdist applied between CDR3 peptides within each V-J. Welch's t-statistics and random forest reduced around 510 V-J features to 13, which were used in a naive Bayes classifier (R e1071). The Morisita-Horn index was used to measure how similar the thyroid and blood repertoires were. TCRdb took the public reads, trimmed them with fastp at Q25, ran MiXCR for clone calling and kept in-frame beta chains. Here each entry gathers all rows of one CDR3 protein and keeps the most common genes and DNA. These V and J calls rely on TCRdb rather than the paper's analysis. In this sample the table shows about 840,000 distinct CDR3 sequences, around 39% of which occur a single time. The ten largest account for approximately 8.7% of the sample.

V was cut back by 3 bases and J by 4 bases, leaving a gap of 12 bases between them. The CDR3 numbers 14 residues from cysteine through phenylalanine. The sequence is cut down to CDR3 DNA, 42 bases in frame from base 1. As encoded in the germline V gene, CDR1 is MNHEY while CDR2 is SVGAGI. The study at large found these results: During validation, the model predicted progression to ophthalmopathy a median of around 6 months ahead of onset, with almost 71% sensitivity and 72.22% specificity. Ophthalmopathy was separated from stable hyperthyroidism by a 13 V-J signature model, with roughly 88% sensitivity and about 81% specificity obtained in cross-validation and 80%/75% obtained in testing. No statistical method was used to fix the sample size in advance, and group allocation was not hidden from the investigators. Most expanded thyroid clonotypes (frequency above 0.001) were also detected in blood, suggesting blood repertoires may reflect thyroid immune responses.

The rearrangement joined TRBV6-5 to TRBJ1-1; the D region possibly corresponds to TRBD1 (5 bases align). Material for sequencing was blood. This receptor was obtained from a man aged 18 to 30 with Graves' hyperthyroidism. The nucleotide sequence reads as follows: TGTGCCAGCAGTTATGTAGGGGAGATCACTGAAGCTTTCTTT. Its protein product is CASSYVGEITEAFF.